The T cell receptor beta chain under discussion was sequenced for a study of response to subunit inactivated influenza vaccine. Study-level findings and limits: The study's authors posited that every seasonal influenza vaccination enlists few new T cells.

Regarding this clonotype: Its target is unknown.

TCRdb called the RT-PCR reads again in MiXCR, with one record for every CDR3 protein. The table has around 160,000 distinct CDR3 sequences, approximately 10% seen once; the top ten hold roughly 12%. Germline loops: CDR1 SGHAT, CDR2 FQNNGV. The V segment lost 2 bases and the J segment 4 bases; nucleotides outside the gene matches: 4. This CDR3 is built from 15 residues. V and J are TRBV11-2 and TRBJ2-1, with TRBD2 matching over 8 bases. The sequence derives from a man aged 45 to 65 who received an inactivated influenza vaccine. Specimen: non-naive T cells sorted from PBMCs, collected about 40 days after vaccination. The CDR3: CASSLMAGGYNEQFF. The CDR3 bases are TGTGCCAGCAGCTTAATGGCGGGGGGTTACAATGAGCAGTTCTTC.